Listed below are T cell receptor beta chains from one sample, sequenced in a study of blood T cell repertoires in COVID-19. The table came from immunoSEQ multiplex PCR; TCRdb's copy has only in-frame clones and leaves some out. The sample lists around 230,000 clones, approximately 84% seen once, with 11% in the top ten. Sequenced material: peripheral blood. Receptor source: a man aged 50-60 years with COVID-19, enrolled during active disease. Both conserved end residues are part of each CDR3. D genes are given only for firm matches. Size is omitted from some rows. Given values are once, few, many or a class for expanded clones.

>TRBV5-1|-|-|TRBJ2-7
CASSLEWHPDYEQYF
TGCGCCAGCAGCTTGGAATGGCACCCTGACTACGAGCAGTACTTC
>TRBV2|-|once|TRBJ2-3
CASSEREDGTDTQYF
TGTGCCAGCAGTGAAAGGGAGGACGGCACAGATACGCAGTATTTT
>TRBV5-5|TRBD2|once|TRBJ2-7
CASSWNSGGVNYEQYF
TGTGCCAGCAGTTGGAACAGTGGGGGGGTGAATTACGAGCAGTACTTC
>TRBV30|TRBD1|-|TRBJ1-4
CAWSVRKTGSNEKLFF
TGTGCCTGGAGTGTCAGGAAGACAGGGTCTAATGAAAAACTGTTTTTT
>TRBV7-9|-|-|TRBJ2-7
CASSQDSYEQYF
TGTGCCAGCAGCCAAGACAGCTACGAGCAGTACTTC
>TRBV4-2|TRBD2|-|TRBJ2-2
CASSQVSGTSGRNTGELFF
TGTGCCAGCAGCCAAGTCTCCGGGACTAGCGGGAGAAATACCGGGGAGCTGTTTTTT
>TRBV12-3/TRBV12-4|TRBD2|-|TRBJ2-7
CASSRSGVHEQYF
TGTGCCAGCAGCCGTAGCGGGGTCCACGAGCAGTACTTC
>TRBV9|-|-|TRBJ2-5
CASSPTRHETQYF
TGTGCCAGCAGCCCCACAAGACACGAGACCCAGTACTTC
>TRBV7-7|-|-|TRBJ2-2
CASSRQNTGELFF
TGTGCTAGCAGTCGACAGAACACCGGGGAGCTGTTTTTT
>TRBV10-3|TRBD2|-|TRBJ2-7
CAISESLAGGSSYEQYF
TGTGCCATCAGTGAGTCGCTAGCGGGGGGCAGCTCCTACGAGCAGTACTTC
>TRBV7-8|-|-|TRBJ2-7
CASSLVVGGEQYF
TGTGCCAGCAGCTTAGTGGTTGGCGGGGAGCAGTACTTC
>TRBV7-9|TRBD2|-|TRBJ2-1
CASSLSGLARSSYNEQFF
TGTGCCAGCAGCTTATCTGGACTAGCGCGGAGCTCCTACAATGAGCAGTTCTTC